One sample yielded the 26 T cell receptor beta chains listed below, sequenced in a study of cytomegalovirus exposure and HLA in healthy donors. Primers: 60 Vbeta forward and 13 Jbeta reverse. Produced via immunoSEQ multiplex PCR; TCRdb's table is partial and in-frame only. The sample has roughly 160,000 clones; roughly 76% are singletons. Sequencing was done on a sample of PBMCs. The receptors were gathered from a woman aged 45-59 years in good health and CMV-seronegative.

The rearrangement links TRBV18 to TRBJ2-2, with 7 bases that match TRBD2. The CDR3 consists of 17 residues. J gave up 6 bases and V 9 bases, and 19 bases lay outside the gene matches. CDR1 KGHSH and CDR2 LQKENI come from the germline V gene. CDR3 region: CARRPARGLVLAGELFF. The CDR3 region has the DNA TGTGCCAGAAGACCGGCCAGAGGACTAGTTTTGGCCGGGGAGCTGTTTTTT.

The chain has TRBV5-1 and TRBJ2-3; D might be TRBD2 (5 bases). CDR3 length equals 17 residues. CDR1 and CDR2 (germline): SGHRS, YFSETQ. V lost 3 bases, J lost 2 bases, and 19 bases lay in between. CDR3 protein: CASSSYKPGRDTDTQYF. The CDR3, as DNA: TGCGCCAGCAGCTCTTATAAACCTGGTCGGGACACAGATACGCAGTATTTT. The entire variable domain, with the rest obtained from reference TRBV5-1 and TRBJ2-3, is as follows: KAGVTQTPRYLIKTRGQQVTLSCSPISGHRSVSWYQQTPGQGLQFLFEYFSETQRNKGNFPGRFSGRQFSNSRSEMNVSTLELGDSALYLCASSSYKPGRDTDTQYFGPGTRLTVL.

This chain links TRBV4-1 with TRBJ2-3; 10 nucleotides match TRBD2. This CDR3 spans 17 amino acids. V lost 1 base to trimming and J lost 2 bases; unmatched junction nucleotides: 6. Germline V gene lookup returns CDR1 MGHRA and CDR2 YSYEKL. This chain's CDR3 is CASSQVSGGPTTDTQYF. The CDR3 DNA reads TGCGCCAGCAGCCAAGTTAGCGGGGGGCCCACCACAGATACGCAGTATTTT.

This chain joins TRBV19 and TRBJ2-7, with 8 bases matching TRBD1. There are 14 residues in the CDR3. Germline CDR1 LNHDA, CDR2 SQIVND (reference sequence). V shed 5 bases, J shed 3 bases, and the junction held 6 bases outside the gene matches. This CDR3 reads CASSAQGQVYEQYF. The CDR3 coding sequence is TGTGCCAGTAGTGCCCAGGGACAGGTCTACGAGCAGTACTTC.

The genes are TRBV9 and TRBJ2-1; no clear D. CDR1 SGDLS and CDR2 YYNGEE come from the germline V gene. The CDR3 runs 14 residues. The germline V and J ends were trimmed by 3 bases and 5 bases, with 12 bases remaining between them. In nucleotides, the CDR3 is TGTGCCAGCAGCGGGGCAGGCCCCAACAATGAGCAGTTCTTC. It encodes CASSGAGPNNEQFF. The complete variable domain, with remaining parts taken from reference TRBV9 and TRBJ2-1, reads DSGVTQTPKHLITATGQRVTLRCSPRSGDLSVYWYQQSLDQGLQFLIQYYNGEERAKGNILERFSAQQFPDLHSELNLSSLELGDSALYFCASSGAGPNNEQFFGPGTRLTVL.

The rearrangement joins TRBV21-1 to TRBJ2-7; TRBD2 is the table's D call and was not checked against the DNA. TRBV21-1 is annotated as a pseudogene. This CDR3 is built from 18 residues. This CDR3 is CASSKAGSSGRVTYEQYF. The CDR3 DNA sequence: TGTGCCAGCAGCAAAGCGGGGTCTAGCGGGAGGGTCACCTACGAGCAGTACTTC.

The J gene is TRBJ1-2, the V gene TRBV5-5; weak D call: TRBD1 (6 bases). The CDR3 contains 15 residues. V lost 4 bases to trimming and J lost 8 bases, with 21 bases between them. CDR1 SGHKS and CDR2 YYEKEE come from the germline V gene (reference sequence). CDR3 residues: CASSASRTVLEGYTF. The CDR3 nucleotides read TGTGCCAGCAGCGCCTCGAGGACAGTTCTCGAAGGCTACACCTTC.

The chain carries TRBV2 and TRBJ2-3; TRBD1 matches 7 bases. The CDR3 has 15 residues. With 4 bases clipped from V and 0 bases from J, the junction kept 4 bases outside the gene matches. The germline CDR1 and CDR2 sequences are SNHLY and FYNNEI. DNA of the CDR3: TGTGCCAGCAGTGTCGGACAGGCGAGCACAGATACGCAGTATTTT. It specifies CASSVGQASTDTQYF.

CDR3 nucleotides: TGTGCCAGCAGCGGACAGGGGGGCGAGCAGTACTTC. This encodes CASSGQGGEQYF. V gene TRBV9 combines with J gene TRBJ2-7; 9 bases are shared with TRBD1. The germline V gene encodes CDR1 SGDLS and CDR2 YYNGEE. The trim removed 3 bases at V and 6 bases at J, leaving 1 base unmatched. The length of the CDR3 is 12 residues.

Details on this clone: The sample holds other DNA sequences that translate to the same CDR3. The rearrangement joins TRBV7-2 to TRBJ2-7; D might be TRBD1 (6 bases). The CDR3 loop spans 14 amino acids. The germline V and J ends were trimmed by 3 bases and 1 base, with 10 bases remaining between them. CDR1 SGHTA and CDR2 FQGNSA come from the germline V gene. CDR3 DNA sequence: TGTGCCAGCAGCTTGCAGACAGGATCCTACGAGCAGTACTTC. This codes for CASSLQTGSYEQYF.

The rearrangement uses TRBV7-8 and TRBJ2-7; 7 bases line up with TRBD1. Germline V gene data show CDR1 as SGHVS and CDR2 as FQNEAQ. V shed 0 bases and J 3 bases; nucleotides not matched to a gene: 5. The CDR3 covers 15 residues. CDR3 protein: CASSLAPGTDYEQYF. The CDR3 coding sequence is TGTGCCAGCAGCTTAGCCCCCGGGACAGACTACGAGCAGTACTTC.

This clone was found many times. J is TRBJ2-7 and V is TRBV2, with 9 bases that match TRBD2. The CDR3 is 15 residues long. V lost 2 bases, J lost 0 bases, and 2 bases stayed unmatched. Germline V CDR1 and CDR2: SNHLY, FYNNEI. The CDR3 bases are TGTGCCAGCAGTGAACTAGCGGGGTACTCCTACGAGCAGTACTTC. As protein: CASSELAGYSYEQYF.

V usage is TRBV9 and J usage is TRBJ2-2, with D perhaps TRBD2 (6 bases). The CDR3 loop spans 16 amino acids. The V end was cut by 3 bases, the J end by 4 bases, with 16 bases between. Germline V gene data show CDR1 as SGDLS and CDR2 as YYNGEE. CDR3 loop: CASSANTGLTTGELFF. In nucleotides, the CDR3 is TGTGCCAGCAGCGCCAACACGGGACTGACCACCGGGGAGCTGTTTTTT.

The chain uses TRBV18 and TRBJ1-6; 9 positions match TRBD1. The CDR3 extends over 20 amino acids. Per germline, CDR1 KGHSH and CDR2 LQKENI. Unmatched junction bases numbered 11, after V lost 2 bases and J lost 0 bases. CDR3 region: CASSPRKTGGRYSYNSPLHF. The CDR3 DNA sequence: TGTGCCAGCTCACCAAGAAAGACAGGGGGGAGGTACTCCTATAATTCACCCCTCCACTTT. Together with reference TRBV18 and TRBJ1-6, the CDR3 gives the full variable domain: NAGVMQNPRHLVRRRGQEARLRCSPMKGHSHVYWYRQLPEEGLKFMVYLQKENIIDESGMPKERFSAEFPKEGPSILRIQQVVRGDSAAYFCASSPRKTGGRYSYNSPLHFGNGTRLTVT.

The chain uses TRBV7-9 and TRBJ2-3; D perhaps matches TRBD1 (6 bases). Between the trimmed V and J ends, which lost 6 bases and 1 base, there was a span of 17 bases. CDR3 length: 16 amino acids. Per the germline V gene, CDR1 is SEHNR and CDR2 is FQNEAQ (reference sequence). The CDR3 loop is CASSRQVGYGTDTQYF. The CDR3 bases are TGTGCCAGCAGTCGACAGGTTGGTTACGGCACAGATACGCAGTATTTT.

The chain employs TRBV9 and TRBJ2-3; unclear D gene. Germline V lookup: CDR1 SGDLS, CDR2 YYNGEE. V was cut by 0 bases and J by 4 bases, with 9 bases left in between. The CDR3 is 14 amino acids. CDR3 nucleotides: TGTGCCAGCAGCGTAGCTTCCCGGGCAGATACGCAGTATTTT. Its translation: CASSVASRADTQYF.

This sequence joins TRBV28 and TRBJ1-1; 10 bases agree with TRBD1. Germline lookup yields CDR1 MDHEN and CDR2 SYDVKM. V was pared by 3 bases and J by 2 bases, with 9 bases of the junction left unmatched. The CDR3 covers 17 residues. The CDR3 coding sequence is TGTGCCAGCAGTTTTGATCGGGACAGGGGTCCTAACACTGAAGCTTTCTTT. This codes for CASSFDRDRGPNTEAFF.

As to this clone: Other DNA sequences from this sample encode an identical CDR3 as well. This chain connects TRBV5-1 to TRBJ1-1; D uncertain. The CDR3 has 14 amino acids. CDR1 is SGHRS, CDR2 YFSETQ, per germline. The germline V and J ends were trimmed by 0 bases and 2 bases, with 8 bases remaining between them. CDR3 coding DNA: TGCGCCAGCAGCTTGGGGGGAGTCAACACTGAAGCTTTCTTT. Translation: CASSLGGVNTEAFF.

The chain carries TRBV9 and TRBJ1-6, with D possibly being TRBD1 (5 bases). Trimming pared 4 bases from V and 10 bases from J, leaving 18 bases between. Germline V gene data show CDR1 as SGDLS and CDR2 as YYNGEE. The CDR3 consists of 15 residues. CDR3 loop: CASSPLDKRGSPLHF. The CDR3 DNA reads as TGTGCCAGCAGCCCTTTGGACAAACGGGGGTCACCCCTCCACTTT.

This clone has a handful of counts. The V gene is TRBV4-1, the J gene TRBJ2-7; 11 positions agree with TRBD1. V trimming: 0 bases; J trimming: 3 bases; junction bases outside the gene matches: 4. This CDR3 is built from 16 residues. Germline lookup yields CDR1 MGHRA and CDR2 YSYEKL. CDR3 bases: TGCGCCAGCAGCCAAGATCCCGGGACAGGGGGCTACGAGCAGTACTTC. Its translation: CASSQDPGTGGYEQYF.

V gene TRBV7-2 combines with J gene TRBJ1-2; 7 nucleotides agree with TRBD1. Trimming removed 4 bases from V and 8 bases from J; junction bases left unmatched: 13. The germline CDR1 and CDR2 sequences are SGHTA and FQGNSA. The CDR3 covers 15 residues. This CDR3 reads CASSWDSSNVRGYTF. The DNA for the CDR3 is TGTGCCAGCAGCTGGGACAGCAGCAATGTAAGGGGCTACACCTTC. The entire variable domain, with the rest obtained from reference TRBV7-2 and TRBJ1-2, is as follows: GAGVSQSPSNKVTEKGKDVELRCDPISGHTALYWYRQSLGQGLEFLIYFQGNSAPDKSGLPSDRFSAERTGGSVSTLTIQRTQQEDSAVYLCASSWDSSNVRGYTFGSGTRLTVV.

This clone came up a few times. The rearrangement joins TRBV5-4 to TRBJ2-1; possible D gene TRBD2, 6 bases. The germline V gene encodes CDR1 SGHNT and CDR2 YYREEE (reference sequence). Trimming left V 4 bases short and J 6 bases short, with 17 bases between. The CDR3 has 15 residues. The chain's CDR3 is CASSPPREEGNEQFF. The CDR3 DNA reads TGTGCCAGCAGCCCCCCGAGGGAGGAGGGCAATGAGCAGTTCTTC.

This chain links TRBV19 with TRBJ2-3; no clear D gene. V was cut by 3 bases and J by 1 base, with 14 bases left in between. Germline CDR1 reads LNHDA; CDR2 reads SQIVND (reference sequence). This CDR3 is 16 amino acids long. The CDR3 protein is CASSMIAGAGTDTQYF. The CDR3, as DNA: TGTGCCAGTAGTATGATCGCTGGAGCAGGCACAGATACGCAGTATTTT.

There are a few counts of this clone. The gene calls are TRBV4-1 and TRBJ1-2; D is ambiguous. Germline V gives CDR1 MGHRA, CDR2 YSYEKL. The CDR3 totals 16 residues. Trimming left V 3 bases short and J 0 bases short, with 14 bases between. CDR3 sequence (DNA): TGCGCCAGCAGCCAGCTCTCCGCCACAGCTAACTATGGCTACACCTTC. Translating gives CASSQLSATANYGYTF.

The gene calls are TRBV28 and TRBJ1-3; 7 nucleotides match TRBD1. V gave up 5 bases and J gave up 3 bases; unmatched junction bases: 10. The V gene's germline CDR1 is MDHEN and CDR2 SYDVKM. This CDR3 region has 16 residues. The DNA for the CDR3 is TGTGCCAGCAGTGAGAGGGGGCGCCGCTTTGGAAACACCATATATTTT. Protein product: CASSERGRRFGNTIYF.

The chain recombines TRBV7-2 with TRBJ2-1; D ambiguous. The ends were cut back, 4 bases at V and 7 bases at J, with 8 bases in the middle. Per the germline V gene, CDR1 is SGHTA and CDR2 is FQGNSA. This CDR3 contains 12 residues. The CDR3 DNA is TGTGCCAGCAGCTCACCTAGGAATGAGCAGTTCTTC. This sequence encodes CASSSPRNEQFF.